This TCR beta chain was sequenced in a study of blood T cell repertoires in COVID-19. V trimming: 6 bases; J trimming: 2 bases; junction bases outside the gene matches: 1. Germline V gene sequence: CDR1 MNHEY, CDR2 SMNVEV (reference sequence). This CDR3 is built from 15 residues. Clones were sequenced by immunoSEQ multiplex PCR, and TCRdb holds only the in-frame ones, with some missing. Of some 460,000 clones in the sample, roughly 87% were seen once. The TCR was taken from a young woman who had recovered from COVID-19. The sample comprised PBMCs or T cells enriched from blood (not recorded which). This chain links TRBV27 with TRBJ2-2; 12 nucleotides match TRBD2. Here the CDR3 reads CASRTSGGNTGELFF. The DNA of the CDR3 is TGTGCCAGCAGGACTAGCGGGGGTAACACCGGGGAGCTGTTTTTT.